The rows below give T cell receptor beta chains drawn from one sample of a study of neoadjuvant nivolumab and ipilimumab in lung cancer. Repertoires were generated with immunoSEQ multiplex PCR, while TCRdb's copy carries only in-frame clones and drops some. Here the sample spans some 4,000 clones, approximately 75% being singletons. Specimen: peripheral blood, collected after neoadjuvant nivolumab, alone or with ipilimumab, at or shortly before surgery. The receptors come from an adult with non-small cell lung cancer. Each CDR3 is given with its conserved first and last residue. D genes are given only for firm matches. Size values are once, few and many counts, or a class for expanded clones, and some rows have none.

>TRBV7-2|TRBJ2-1|few|.
TGTGCCAGCAGCACAGAGGTCGGGAACAATGAGCAGTTCTTC
CASSTEVGNNEQFF
>TRBV19|TRBJ1-5|once|.
TGTGCCAGTAGTGCCCTCGGGGGGGCCAATCAGCCCCAGCATTTT
CASSALGGANQPQHF
>TRBV7-2|TRBJ2-7|few|TRBD2
TGTGCCAGCAGCCCGGGACTAGCGGGCCCCTCCTACGAGCAGTACTTC
CASSPGLAGPSYEQYF
>TRBV11-2|TRBJ2-7|few|.
TGTGCCAGCAGCAACTACGAGCAGTACTTC
CASSNYEQYF
>TRBV4-1|TRBJ2-1|.|.
TGCGCCAGCAGCCAAGATAGGCTAGCCGGTGCCGGTGAGCAGTTCTTC
CASSQDRLAGAGEQFF
>TRBV11-2|TRBJ2-1|.|TRBD2
TGTGCCAGCGCCCTAGCGGGAGGCGGATACAATGAGCAGTTCTTC
CASALAGGGYNEQFF
>TRBV6-5|TRBJ2-1|.|.
TGTGCCACCCGGGGCGTGGGGGGGCAGTTCTTC
CATRGVGGQFF
>TRBV4-3|TRBJ1-1|.|.
TGCGCCAGCAGCCAAGACCCCGTCACGGCCACTGAAGCTTTCTTT
CASSQDPVTATEAFF
>TRBV28|TRBJ2-1|.|TRBD2
TGTGCCAGCAGTTTGGCCGGACTAGCGGGGGAAGCCTACAATGAGCAGTTCTTC
CASSLAGLAGEAYNEQFF
>TRBV14|TRBJ2-1|.|TRBD2
TGTGCCAGCAGTGGACTAGCGGGAGTTCACAATGAGCAGTTCTTC
CASSGLAGVHNEQFF
>TRBV14|TRBJ2-1|.|.
TGTGCCAGCAGCCCGAGGACAGACTACAATGAGCAGTTCTTC
CASSPRTDYNEQFF
>TRBV4-1|TRBJ1-1|.|.
TGCGCCAGCAGCCAAGAGGCCGTTCTGGGGACTGAAGCTTTCTTT
CASSQEAVLGTEAFF
>TRBV28|TRBJ2-1|once|TRBD2
TGTGCCAGCAGTGCCGATAGCGGGAGCTCCTACAATGAGCAGTTCTTC
CASSADSGSSYNEQFF
>TRBV6-5|TRBJ1-2|.|TRBD1
TGTGCCAGCAGCAAGGGACAGAACTATGGCTACACCTTC
CASSKGQNYGYTF
>TRBV28|TRBJ2-1|few|TRBD2
TGTGCCAGCGCCGGGACTAGCGGGAGGAATGAGCAGTTCTTC
CASAGTSGRNEQFF
>TRBV5-4|TRBJ2-1|.|TRBD2
TGTGCCAGCAGCTTGGGGGGTCTAGCGGGAGGGTCCTACAATGAGCAGTTCTTC
CASSLGGLAGGSYNEQFF
>TRBV30|TRBJ1-1|.|.
TGTGCCTGGAGTTGGGCGACTGAAGCTTTCTTT
CAWSWATEAFF
>TRBV28|TRBJ1-2|once|TRBD1
TGTGCCAGCAGTTTCTGGACAGGGGATGGCTACACCTTC
CASSFWTGDGYTF
>TRBV6-6|TRBJ2-3|.|TRBD2
TGTGCCAGCAGTACTATAGCGGGAGGTTCCACAGATACGCAGTATTTT
CASSTIAGGSTDTQYF
>TRBV7-7|TRBJ2-3|.|.
TGTGCTAGCAGCCCAGAGGGCGGACTAACAGATACGCAGTATTTT
CASSPEGGLTDTQYF
>TRBV28|TRBJ2-7|few|TRBD2
TGTGCCAGCAGTTCCGGGGGGTTCTACGAGCAGTACTTC
CASSSGGFYEQYF
>TRBV29-1|TRBJ1-5|.|.
TGCAGCGTAATACAGGGAGATCAGCCCCAGCATTTT
CSVIQGDQPQHF
>TRBV28|TRBJ2-7|.|TRBD2
TGTGCCAGCATGTACCCCCCCCACAGCAGCGGGGCCTACGAGCAGTACTTC
CASMYPPHSSGAYEQYF
>TRBV18|TRBJ1-1|once|.
TGTGCCAGCTCCTACGCTGGGGGGTTCGACACTGAAGCTTTCTTT
CASSYAGGFDTEAFF
>TRBV5-5|TRBJ2-1|.|TRBD2
TGTGCCAGCAGCAAAACCGGGACTAGCGGCTACAATGAGCAGTTCTTC
CASSKTGTSGYNEQFF
>TRBV9|TRBJ1-1|.|.
TGTGCCAGCAGCTCGGGCCCCGGGACTGAAGCTTTCTTT
CASSSGPGTEAFF
>TRBV7-6|TRBJ2-3|.|.
TGTGCCAGCAGCAAAGCCCCAGATACGCAGTATTTT
CASSKAPDTQYF
>TRBV4-1|TRBJ1-1|.|.
TGCGCCAGCAGCCAACGAGACCCATGGGACACTGAAGCTTTCTTT
CASSQRDPWDTEAFF
>TRBV18|TRBJ1-3|.|.
TGTGCCAGCTCACAAGGTTCTGGAAACACCATATATTTT
CASSQGSGNTIYF
>TRBV9|TRBJ1-1|.|.
TGTGCCAGCAGCGTAGCGGGCGGGGGCTCTGAAGCTTTCTTT
CASSVAGGGSEAFF
>TRBV28|TRBJ2-7|.|.
TGTGCCAGCAGTTTTTTCAAGACTGCTGGAAACTACGAGCAGTACTTC
CASSFFKTAGNYEQYF
>TRBV27|TRBJ1-2|.|.
TGTGCCAGCAGTTCCCTGGGGGCCGACTATGGCTACACCTTC
CASSSLGADYGYTF
>TRBV30|TRBJ1-3|.|TRBD1
TGTGCCTGGAGTCCAGGGGGGGCTGGAAACACCATATATTTT
CAWSPGGAGNTIYF
>TRBV4-2|TRBJ1-5|few|.
TGTGCCAGCAGCCAAGAGTTCGGTAATAGCAATCAGCCCCAGCATTTT
CASSQEFGNSNQPQHF
>TRBV6-1|TRBJ2-1|.|.
TGTGCCACCCGGGGCGTGGGGGGGCAGTTCTTC
CATRGVGGQFF
>TRBV5-8|TRBJ2-7|.|.
TGTGCCAGCAGCTTGGCGTCCTACCGGACCTACGAGCAGTACTTC
CASSLASYRTYEQYF
>TRBV7-3|TRBJ1-1|.|.
TGTGCCAGCAGCCAAAAGGCGGGTGAAGCTTTCTTT
CASSQKAGEAFF
>TRBV28|TRBJ2-7|.|TRBD1
TGTGCCAGCAGTTCCCGACAGGGGGCTTACGAGCAGTACTTC
CASSSRQGAYEQYF
>TRBV7-3|TRBJ2-1|once|.
TGTGCCAGCAGCTTAACGGGACAATACAATGAGCAGTTCTTC
CASSLTGQYNEQFF
>TRBV6-1|TRBJ1-2|.|.
TGTGCCAGCAGTGGACACAGGGCTAACTATGGCTACACCTTC
CASSGHRANYGYTF
>TRBV27|TRBJ2-1|.|.
TGTGCCAGCAGTTTAGGGCCCTCCTACAATGAGCAGTTCTTC
CASSLGPSYNEQFF
>TRBV5-5|TRBJ2-1|.|.
TGTGCCAGCAGCTTCTCATGGGAGGGGGCTGGCTACAATGAGCAGTTCTTC
CASSFSWEGAGYNEQFF
>TRBV27|TRBJ2-3|.|TRBD1
TGTGCCAGCAGTCCGGGACAGAGCACAGATACGCAGTATTTT
CASSPGQSTDTQYF
>TRBV18|TRBJ2-1|.|.
TGTGCCAGCGAAGACAATGAGCAGTTCTTC
CASEDNEQFF
>TRBV29-1|TRBJ1-3|.|.
TGCAGCGTTGAAGCATCCGGAAACACCATATATTTT
CSVEASGNTIYF
>TRBV5-4|TRBJ2-7|.|TRBD2
TGTGCCAGCAGCTTGGGCGCGGGAGCTCGACCCGAGCAGTACTTC
CASSLGAGARPEQYF
>TRBV4-2|TRBJ2-5|.|TRBD2
TGTGCCAGCAGCCGCACCCTCGGACTAGCGGGAGGGCCTGAAGAGACCCAGTACTTC
CASSRTLGLAGGPEETQYF
>TRBV6-5|TRBJ2-7|few|TRBD1
TGTGCCAGCAGGGGGACAGTCTACGAGCAGTACTTC
CASRGTVYEQYF
>TRBV28|TRBJ2-3|.|TRBD1
TGTGCCAGCAGCCCCGGGACAGGGGGTTCAGATACGCAGTATTTT
CASSPGTGGSDTQYF
>TRBV11-2|TRBJ2-3|.|.
TGTGCCAGCAGCTTAGCTCGCGCCACGGATACGCAGTATTTT
CASSLARATDTQYF
>TRBV6-1|TRBJ2-1|.|TRBD2
TGTGCCAGCAGTGAATCCAGCGGGAGGGCAAATGAGCAGTTCTTC
CASSESSGRANEQFF
>TRBV30|TRBJ2-7|few|TRBD1
TGTGCCTGGAATGACAGGGGTTACGAGCAGTACTTC
CAWNDRGYEQYF
>TRBV29-1|TRBJ1-1|.|.
TGCAGCGCAGGACAGATGAACGCTGAAGCTTTCTTT
CSAGQMNAEAFF
>TRBV7-8|TRBJ2-5|.|TRBD2
TGTGCCAGCAGCCCTAGCGGGAGAACCCAGTACTTC
CASSPSGRTQYF
>TRBV6-1|TRBJ2-3|.|TRBD2
TGTGCCAGCGTGGGAGGGCCAACAGATACGCAGTATTTT
CASVGGPTDTQYF
>TRBV7-3|TRBJ2-1|.|TRBD2
TGTGCCAGCAGCTCAGGACTAGCGGGGAACAATGAGCAGTTCTTC
CASSSGLAGNNEQFF
>TRBV7-3|TRBJ2-1|once|.
TGTGCCAGCAGCTTGACAGTTAACAATGAGCAGTTCTTC
CASSLTVNNEQFF
>TRBV7-2|TRBJ1-1|.|.
TGTGCCAGCAGCCCCTACACAGGGAGTACTGAAGCTTTCTTT
CASSPYTGSTEAFF
>TRBV11-1|TRBJ2-2|.|.
TGTGCCAGCAGCTTGGGGGCCCCCAATAGGATAACCGGGGAGCTGTTTTTT
CASSLGAPNRITGELFF
>TRBV6-1|TRBJ2-1|.|TRBD1
TGTGCCAGCAGTGAACCTCCGGGACAGGGGGGAAATGAGCAGTTCTTC
CASSEPPGQGGNEQFF